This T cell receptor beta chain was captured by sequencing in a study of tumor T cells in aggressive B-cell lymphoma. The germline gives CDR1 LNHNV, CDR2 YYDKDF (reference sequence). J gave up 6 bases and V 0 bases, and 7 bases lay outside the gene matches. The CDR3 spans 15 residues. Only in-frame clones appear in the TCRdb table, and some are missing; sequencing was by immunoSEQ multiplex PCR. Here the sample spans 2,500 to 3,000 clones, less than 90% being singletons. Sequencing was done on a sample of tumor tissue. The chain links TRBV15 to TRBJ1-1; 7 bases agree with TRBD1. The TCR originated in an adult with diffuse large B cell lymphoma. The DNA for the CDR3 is TGTGCCACCAGCAGAGATCGAGGGGGCGCGGCTGAAGCTTTCTTT. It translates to CATSRDRGGAAEAFF.